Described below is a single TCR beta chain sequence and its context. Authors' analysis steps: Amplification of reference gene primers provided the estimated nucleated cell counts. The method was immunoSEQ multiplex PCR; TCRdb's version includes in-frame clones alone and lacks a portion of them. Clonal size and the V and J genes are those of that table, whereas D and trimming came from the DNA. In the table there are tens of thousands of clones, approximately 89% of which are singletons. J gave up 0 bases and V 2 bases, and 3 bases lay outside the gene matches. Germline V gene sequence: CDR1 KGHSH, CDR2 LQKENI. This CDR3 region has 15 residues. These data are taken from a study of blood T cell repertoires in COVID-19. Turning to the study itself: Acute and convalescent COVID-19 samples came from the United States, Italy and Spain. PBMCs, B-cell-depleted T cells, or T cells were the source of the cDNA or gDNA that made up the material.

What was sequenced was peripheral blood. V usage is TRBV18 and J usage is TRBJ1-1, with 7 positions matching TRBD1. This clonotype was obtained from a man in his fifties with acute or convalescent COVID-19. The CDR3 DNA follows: TGTGCCAGCTCACCAAACAGGGGACTGAACACTGAAGCTTTCTTT. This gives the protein CASSPNRGLNTEAFF.